This T cell receptor (beta chain) was retrieved from a study of cytomegalovirus exposure and HLA in healthy donors. At the level of the study: In an earlier analysis, 95 million to 130 million unique TCR beta sequences were found from some 200 million T cells. Early released data had about 85 million unique TCRs, all coming from HLA-typed donors.

This CDR3 has 12 amino acids. Germline V gene lookup returns CDR1 MDHEN and CDR2 SYDVKM. V was pared by 3 bases and J by 12 bases, with 7 bases of the junction left unmatched. This donor's CMV serostatus is unrecorded. It was with 60 Vbeta and 13 Jbeta primers that the PCR ran. Generated by immunoSEQ multiplex PCR, the TCRdb table keeps only in-frame clones and is missing some. The top ten hold approximately 0.93% of the sample, which has 120,000 or so clones, about four fifths seen once. The J gene is TRBJ1-1, the V gene TRBV28; 7 bases agree with TRBD1. This receptor was identified in a human donor in good health. The specimen was PBMCs. CDR3 DNA sequence: TGTGCCAGCAGTTTCTCCGGCAGGGGGACTTTCTTT. This codes for CASSFSGRGTFF. The variable domain in full, completed from reference TRBV28 and TRBJ1-1, reads DVKVTQSSRYLVKRTGEKVFLECVQDMDHENMFWYRQDPGLGLRLIYFSYDVKMKEKGDIPEGYSVSREKKERFSLILESASTNQTSMYLCASSFSGRGTFFGQGTRLTVV.